This TCR beta chain appears in the sequencing data of a study of cytomegalovirus exposure and HLA in healthy donors. Both 60 Vbeta primers and 13 Jbeta primers went into the PCR. TCRdb's copy holds only in-frame clones and misses some; the assay was immunoSEQ multiplex PCR. The sample records 130,000 or so clones, over 75% being singletons. Germline CDR1 LNHNV, CDR2 YYDKDF (reference sequence). The CDR3 length is 16 residues. Nominally healthy donors provided the samples, though records likely missed some immune exposures. The clonotype was recovered from a young man in good health and CMV-seronegative. The sample comprised PBMCs. The J gene is TRBJ2-5, the V gene TRBV15, with D possibly TRBD2 on 6 matching bases. The DNA end favors TRBJ2-7, so the J call may be wrong. Written as DNA, the CDR3 is TGTGCCACCAGCAGAGGAGGTAGCGGAGTTGGGTACGAGCAGTACTTC. This encodes CATSRGGSGVGYEQYF.